What follows are 28 T cell receptor beta chains derived from one specimen sequenced in a study of T cells in Graves' hyperthyroidism and ophthalmopathy (dated by TCRdb to about 2019). Libraries were constructed by multiplex PCR. Sequencing relied on an Illumina HiSeq 2000. The TCR beta CDR3 regions were amplified from the RNA transcripts. A first-round RT-PCR of the TCR CDR3 used the HTBI primer set with the Qiagen OneStep RT-PCR kit. TCRdb passed the public sequencing reads through fastp at Q25 and MiXCR, retaining productive beta sequences. Entries are consolidated by CDR3 protein sequence, retaining the most common genes and DNA. The sample includes hundreds of thousands of distinct CDR3 sequences, with 14% observed a single time. Together, the top ten hold roughly 5.5% of the sample. Specimen: blood. These receptors originate from a woman under 40 with Graves' hyperthyroidism that later progressed to Graves' ophthalmopathy.

The chain is built from TRBV4-2 and TRBJ1-2, with D possibly TRBD1 on 5 matching bases. V was pared by 0 bases and J by 6 bases, with 11 bases between. This CDR3 spans 14 amino acids. The germline V gene encodes CDR1 LGHNA and CDR2 YNFKEQ. The CDR3 coding sequence is TGTGCCAGCAGCCAAGATCGATCAGGGAATGGCTACACCTTC. Amino acid sequence: CASSQDRSGNGYTF.

V is TRBV5-1 and J is TRBJ2-5; 12 bases line up with TRBD2. CDR3 length: 17 residues. The junction had 7 bases not matched to a gene; V was cut back by 3 bases and J by 1 base. Germline CDR1 reads SGHRS; CDR2 reads YFSETQ. CDR3 DNA: TGCGCCAGCAGCTGGACTAGCGGGACCCTCGGCCAAGAGACCCAGTACTTC. Protein: CASSWTSGTLGQETQYF.

There are many counts of this clonotype. The V call is TRBV7-9, the J call TRBJ2-4; a weak D match, TRBD1 (5 bases). The CDR3 extends over 13 amino acids. V dropped 3 bases and J dropped 9 bases, with 12 bases sitting between them. Germline CDR1 SEHNR, CDR2 FQNEAQ (reference sequence). The CDR3 spells CASSLQQGSIQYF. The CDR3 nucleotides read TGTGCCAGCAGCTTGCAGCAGGGAAGCATTCAGTACTTC.

This clonotype was recorded many times. The CDR3 DNA is TGTGCCAGCAGCCCGGACAGCCCAGGGTCAGATACGCAGTATTTT. This translates into CASSPDSPGSDTQYF. The chain employs TRBV7-8 and TRBJ2-3, with a weak D call TRBD1 (6 bases). The CDR3 consists of 15 residues. Germline V gene lookup returns CDR1 SGHVS and CDR2 FQNEAQ. V lost 5 bases and J 4 bases, leaving 16 bases between the germline ends.

This clonotype turned up a few times. V usage is TRBV10-3 and J usage is TRBJ1-1; D not certain. Trimming removed 4 bases at V and 0 bases at J, with 9 bases between. CDR1 is ENHRY and CDR2 is SYGVKD in the germline V gene. The length of the CDR3 is 14 residues. The CDR3 sequence is CAISGLGMNTEAFF. In nucleotides, the CDR3 is TGTGCCATCAGTGGGCTAGGGATGAACACTGAAGCTTTCTTT.

The table lists this clonotype with many counts. This chain links TRBV6-1 with TRBJ1-5; possibly TRBD1 for D (5 bases). The CDR3 length is 15 residues. CDR1 and CDR2 from the germline V gene are MNHNS and SASEGT. Deletions cut 6 bases from V and 4 bases from J, with 16 bases between. CDR3 DNA sequence: TGTGCCAGCAGCATCGGGGGTGGATTAAATCAGCCCCAGCATTTT. Amino acids: CASSIGGGLNQPQHF.

This clonotype was picked up many times. This chain connects TRBV2 to TRBJ1-1; D is ambiguous. Between the trimmed V and J ends, which lost 6 bases and 7 bases, there was a span of 12 bases. Germline CDR1 is SNHLY and CDR2 is FYNNEI. This CDR3 is 12 amino acids long. Here the CDR3 reads CASSRGVSEAFF. The CDR3 coding sequence is TGTGCCAGCAGCCGAGGCGTTAGTGAAGCTTTCTTT.

The chain's CDR3 is CASPPTPGQGGGSYNEQFF. CDR3 sequence (DNA): TGTGCCAGCCCCCCGACCCCGGGACAGGGAGGGGGCTCCTACAATGAGCAGTTCTTC. V is TRBV27 and J is TRBJ2-1; TRBD1 matches 9 bases. Per germline, CDR1 MNHEY and CDR2 SMNVEV (reference sequence). V gave up 8 bases and J gave up 0 bases; unmatched junction bases: 17. This CDR3 region has 19 residues.

As for this clonotype: A single base separates this from a much larger clone, so it may be a read error. The V and J genes are TRBV12-5 and TRBJ2-1; TRBD2 agrees at 7 bases. This CDR3 has 16 residues. Per the germline V gene, CDR1 is LGHNT and CDR2 is FRNRAP. The DNA of the CDR3 is TGTGCTATTGGTCTCACGGTGGGAGGGCCCTCCAATGAGCAGTTCTTC. This translates into CAIGLTVGGPSNEQFF. Full variable domain (remainder filled in from reference TRBV12-5 and TRBJ2-1): DARVTQTPRHKVTEMGQEVTMRCQPILGHNTVFWYRQTMMQGLELLAYFRNRAPLDDSGMPKDRFSAEMPDATLATLKIQPSEPRDSAVYFCAIGLTVGGPSNEQFFGPGTRLTVL.

This clonotype came up many times. The rearrangement links TRBV27 to TRBJ1-3; D uncertain. In germline, CDR1 is MNHEY, CDR2 SMNVEV (reference sequence). CDR3 size: 13 residues. V lost 6 bases and J lost 1, with 7 bases in between. CDR3 sequence: CASRPLSGNTIYF. The CDR3 bases are TGTGCCAGCAGACCCCTGTCTGGAAACACCATATATTTT.

At least ten counts were recorded for this clonotype. The chain combines TRBV5-1 with TRBJ1-2; 9 bases are shared with TRBD1. V lost 4 bases to trimming and J lost 6 bases; unmatched junction nucleotides: 4. CDR1 is SGHRS, CDR2 YFSETQ, per germline. The CDR3 loop spans 13 amino acids. The CDR3 DNA reads as TGCGCCAGCAGCAGGGACAGGGAGGATGGCTACACCTTC. Translated, it gives CASSRDREDGYTF.

This clonotype was seen many times. The chain recombines TRBV6-2 or TRBV6-3 with TRBJ1-5; no clear D gene. The CDR3 has 17 residues. In germline, CDR1 is MNHEY, CDR2 SVGEGT. V was pared by 8 bases and J by 1 base, with 21 bases between. CDR3 bases: TGTGCCAGCGGGCTCATAAACCAATTTGGCAGCAATCAGCCCCAGCATTTT. It specifies CASGLINQFGSNQPQHF.

The V gene is TRBV15, the J gene TRBJ2-1; D could derive from TRBD1 or TRBD2 (5 bases each). The CDR3 spans 13 residues. Trimming stripped 2 bases from V and 10 bases from J, with 12 bases between. Germline CDR1 is LNHNV and CDR2 is YYDKDF (reference sequence). The CDR3 here is CATSRLGTQEQFF. The CDR3 nucleotides read TGTGCCACCAGCAGATTGGGGACGCAAGAGCAGTTCTTC.

This clonotype was observed a handful of times. The CDR3 here is CASSKDISSYNEQFF. The CDR3 DNA is TGTGCCAGCAGTAAGGACATCAGCTCCTACAATGAGCAGTTCTTC. The chain is built from TRBV5-4 and TRBJ2-1; D may be TRBD1 (5 bases). The CDR3 is 15 amino acids. Germline assignment: CDR1 SGHNT and CDR2 YYREEE (reference sequence). Trimming left V 5 bases short and J 0 bases short, with 12 bases between.

The chain combines TRBV3-2 with TRBJ1-5; TRBD1, the table's D call, was not compared with the DNA. TRBV3-2 is a recognized pseudogene. The CDR3 runs to 16 residues. The CDR3 region has the DNA TGTGCCAGCACCTCACATAGTGCACGGGGGAATCAGCCCCAGCATTTT. Translation: CASTSHSARGNQPQHF.

The chain employs TRBV7-2 and TRBJ2-5; TRBD1 or TRBD2 may be the D gene (6 bases each). There are 16 residues in the CDR3. Germline V lookup: CDR1 SGHTA, CDR2 FQGNSA. With 5 bases removed from V and 2 bases from J, the gap between germline ends came to 18 bases. For the CDR3, the DNA is TGTGCCAGCAGCCTAGGGGGGAGAGTGAATCAAGAGACCCAGTACTTC. Amino acid sequence: CASSLGGRVNQETQYF.

This clonotype was seen only a few times. The chain couples TRBV4-1 to TRBJ2-7, with a weak D call TRBD1 (6 bases). Germline V gene lookup returns CDR1 MGHRA and CDR2 YSYEKL. Trimming took off 10 bases at V and 2 bases at J, with 18 bases between the two ends. The CDR3 extends over 14 amino acids. The CDR3 protein is CATSNPGDPYEQYF. The CDR3 nucleotides are TGCGCCACAAGTAACCCAGGGGACCCCTACGAGCAGTACTTC.

This clonotype was recorded many times. V gene TRBV14 combines with J gene TRBJ2-5; D call uncertain. V dropped 0 bases and J dropped 7 bases, with 6 bases sitting between them. CDR1 is SGHDN, CDR2 FVKESK, per germline. This CDR3 is built from 12 residues. The CDR3 DNA is TGTGCCAGCAGCCAAGATGTCGGGACCCAGTACTTC. Translation: CASSQDVGTQYF.

The chain couples TRBV3-1 to TRBJ2-5; D is unresolved. The CDR3 totals 16 residues. Germline V gives CDR1 LGHDT, CDR2 YNNKEL (reference sequence). V lost 3 bases and J 2 bases, leaving 16 bases between the germline ends. Here the CDR3 reads CASSHESVARQETQYF. The CDR3 nucleotides read TGTGCCAGCAGCCATGAGTCCGTGGCAAGGCAAGAGACCCAGTACTTC.

This clonotype has ten or more counts. The rearrangement joins TRBV20-1 to TRBJ2-1; 10 bases are a match to TRBD2. CDR3 length equals 17 residues. J lost 7 bases, V lost 2 bases, and 14 bases had no gene match. Germline V gene sequence: CDR1 DFQATT, CDR2 SNEGSKA (reference sequence). The CDR3 nucleotides read TGCAGTGCTAGAAAGGGGGGTAGCGGGAGGTCGGGGAATGAGCAGTTCTTC. Protein product: CSARKGGSGRSGNEQFF.

This clonotype was seen ten or more times. The V gene is TRBV10-3, the J gene TRBJ1-1; possible D gene TRBD1, 6 bases. The germline V gene has CDR1 ENHRY and CDR2 SYGVKD. The CDR3 contains 14 residues. V lost 7 bases and J lost 0, with 12 bases in between. The CDR3 spells CAITPGVMNTEAFF. The CDR3 DNA is TGTGCCATCACCCCAGGGGTAATGAACACTGAAGCTTTCTTT.

This clonotype was detected many times. The J gene is TRBJ1-4, the V gene TRBV28, with 7 bases fitting TRBD1. The germline V gene has CDR1 MDHEN and CDR2 SYDVKM. The CDR3 spans 13 residues. Losses at the gene ends were 8 bases for V and 6 bases for J; bases not matched to a gene: 6. As DNA, the CDR3 is TGTGCCAGCTCCAGGGGGGGAGATGAAAAACTGTTTTTT. Protein sequence: CASSRGGDEKLFF.

This clonotype was detected only a few times. Here the CDR3 reads CASSPYLARVGLNEQFF. CDR3 DNA: TGTGCCAGCAGCCCCTACCTAGCGAGAGTAGGGTTGAATGAGCAGTTCTTC. V usage is TRBV9 and J usage is TRBJ2-1; perhaps TRBD2 as D (6 bases). This CDR3 contains 17 residues. The V gene lost 4 bases and the J gene lost 7 bases, with 24 bases spanning the gap. Germline CDR1 SGDLS, CDR2 YYNGEE.

This clonotype showed up many times. The genes are TRBV27 and TRBJ2-2; no reliable D call. Germline V CDR1 and CDR2: MNHEY, SMNVEV (reference sequence). The CDR3 extends over 13 amino acids. Trimming shortened V by 6 bases and J by 1 base, and 6 bases separated the two germline ends. The CDR3 is CASSLRNTGELFF. The CDR3 DNA is TGTGCCAGCAGCTTAAGGAACACCGGGGAGCTGTTTTTT.

This chain links TRBV3-1 with TRBJ1-3, with D tentatively TRBD1 (5 bases). The length of the CDR3 is 13 residues. Germline V CDR1 and CDR2: LGHDT, YNNKEL (reference sequence). V was trimmed by 2 bases and J by 5 bases, leaving 7 bases between them. The CDR3: CASSQQGRNTIYF. CDR3 in DNA: TGTGCCAGCAGCCAACAGGGACGAAACACCATATATTTT.

This clonotype was detected ten times or more. This chain uses TRBV7-2 with TRBJ2-7; D is unclear. The V end lost 5 bases, the J end lost 7 bases, and 9 bases lay between the germline ends. Germline lookup yields CDR1 SGHTA and CDR2 FQGNSA. The CDR3 is 11 amino acids. CDR3 nucleotide sequence: TGTGCCAGCAGCCCGAGCCGTGAGCAGTACTTC. Its protein is CASSPSREQYF.

This clonotype came up many times. The genes are TRBV6-2 or TRBV6-3 and TRBJ2-7; 7 positions match TRBD2. Germline CDR1 and CDR2: MNHEY and SVGEGT. CDR3 length: 14 amino acids. V trimming: 8 bases; J trimming: 2 bases; junction bases outside the gene matches: 9. Here the CDR3 reads CASPSGEATYEQYF. DNA of the CDR3: TGTGCCAGCCCCAGCGGGGAGGCCACCTACGAGCAGTACTTC.

This clonotype was detected many times. V is TRBV20-1 and J is TRBJ1-6; 9 positions match TRBD1. V was pared by 3 bases and J by 8 bases, with 5 bases of the junction left unmatched. CDR1 and CDR2 from the germline V gene are DFQATT and SNEGSKA (reference sequence). The CDR3 contains 14 residues. The CDR3 region is CSARGTGYDSPLHF. CDR3 sequence (DNA): TGCAGTGCTAGGGGGACAGGGTACGATTCACCCCTCCACTTT.